Shown below are 28 T cell receptor beta chains from a single sample sequenced in a study of T-cell memory formation after mild COVID-19. TCRdb re-called the 5' RACE reads with MiXCR, one entry per CDR3 protein. The sample shows approximately 560,000 distinct CDR3 sequences, approximately 15% of them seen only once. The specimen sequenced was PBMCs or a T cell subset sorted from them (not recorded which). The origin of the receptors is an adult woman who had mild COVID-19 (a few samples of this study predate the infection). Cell type and time point are not known.

This chain uses TRBV18 with TRBJ2-1; TRBD2 agrees at 8 bases. This CDR3 contains 13 residues. The V gene end was trimmed by 3 bases and the J gene end by 10 bases; junction bases not matched to a gene: 5. CDR1 and CDR2 from the germline V gene are KGHSH and LQKENI. The CDR3 bases are TGTGCCAGCTCACCCACGGGGGGGCAAGAGCAGTTCTTC. Translation gives CASSPTGGQEQFF.

This chain uses TRBV6-4 with TRBJ2-3; D is perhaps TRBD1 (5 bases). Germline V CDR1 and CDR2: MRHNA, SNTAGT. V was cut by 2 bases and J by 1 base, with 10 bases left in between. This CDR3 has 15 residues. The CDR3 sequence: CASSDIGRGTDTQYF. As DNA, the CDR3 is TGTGCCAGCAGTGACATTGGCAGGGGCACAGATACGCAGTATTTT.

This chain joins TRBV7-3 and TRBJ2-5; 8 bases align to TRBD1. V lost 4 bases and J lost 5; bases outside the gene matches: 9. Germline CDR1 and CDR2: SGHTA and FQGTGA. CDR3 length equals 15 residues. This chain's CDR3 is CASSSTGGSAETQYF. The DNA of the CDR3 is TGTGCCAGCAGCTCAACAGGGGGGTCGGCGGAGACCCAGTACTTC. Full variable domain (remainder filled in from reference TRBV7-3 and TRBJ2-5): GAGVSQTPSNKVTEKGKYVELRCDPISGHTALYWYRQSLGQGPEFLIYFQGTGAADDSGLPNDRFFAVRPEGSVSTLKIQRTERGDSAVYLCASSSTGGSAETQYFGPGTRLLVL.

This clonotype has just a few counts. The rearrangement links TRBV7-6 to TRBJ2-5; no reliable D call. This CDR3 is built from 11 residues. Trimming shortened V by 5 bases and J by 5 bases, and 6 bases separated the two germline ends. CDR1 and CDR2 (germline): SGHVS, FNYEAQ. The CDR3 region is CASSPIETQYF. Written as DNA, the CDR3 is TGTGCCAGCAGCCCGATCGAGACCCAGTACTTC.

This clonotype was observed a few times. V is TRBV12-3 or TRBV12-4 and J is TRBJ2-4; weak D call: TRBD1 (6 bases). The CDR3 sequence is 17 residues long. V lost 6 bases and J 2 bases, leaving 20 bases between the germline ends. CDR3: CASSPTGRGRSKNIQYF. In nucleotides, the CDR3 is TGTGCCAGCAGCCCCACGGGCAGGGGTCGGTCCAAAAACATTCAGTACTTC.

This clonotype occurred a few times. The genes are TRBV12-3 or TRBV12-4 and TRBJ1-1; weak D call: TRBD1 (5 bases). The CDR3 extends over 14 amino acids. Between the trimmed V and J ends, which lost 3 bases and 1 base, there was a span of 9 bases. The CDR3 loop reads CASSFDRQNTEAFF. In DNA, the CDR3 is TGTGCCAGCAGTTTCGACAGACAGAACACTGAAGCTTTCTTT.

This clonotype was recorded many times. This CDR3 reads CSVPTTGEDYNEQFF. In DNA form, the CDR3 reads TGCAGCGTCCCGACTACCGGGGAGGACTATAATGAGCAGTTCTTC. V gene TRBV29-1 combines with J gene TRBJ2-1; tentative D call: TRBD2 (6 bases). Germline-derived CDR1 and CDR2 are SQVTM and ANQGSEA. With 6 bases removed from V and 7 bases from J, the gap between germline ends came to 22 bases. This CDR3 is 15 amino acids long.

There are a few counts of this clonotype. The CDR3 spells CSARGLAAYNEQFF. In nucleotides, the CDR3 is TGCAGTGCTAGGGGACTAGCGGCATACAATGAGCAGTTCTTC. J is TRBJ2-1 and V is TRBV20-1, with 11 bases that match TRBD2. The CDR3 loop spans 14 amino acids. Trimming took 3 bases from V and 4 from J; bases not matched to a gene: 2. CDR1 is DFQATT, CDR2 SNEGSKA, per germline (reference sequence).

The gene calls are TRBV7-9 and TRBJ1-2; D unclear. Trimming removed 0 bases at V and 8 bases at J, with 10 bases between. CDR3 length equals 13 residues. Germline V gene sequence: CDR1 SEHNR, CDR2 FQNEAQ (reference sequence). The CDR3 DNA follows: TGTGCCAGCAGCTTAGCGGGCCCGGAGGGCTACACCTTC. Translating it yields CASSLAGPEGYTF.

The sample holds one count of this clonotype. This rearrangement joins TRBV5-1 to TRBJ2-7; 11 bases are shared with TRBD1. Germline assignment: CDR1 SGHRS and CDR2 YFSETQ. This CDR3 has 15 residues. Losses at the gene ends were 1 base for V and 7 bases for J; bases not matched to a gene: 7. CDR3 in amino acids: CASSLRDRGTGEQYF. The CDR3 nucleotides are TGCGCCAGCAGCTTGAGGGACAGGGGGACGGGAGAGCAGTACTTC.

This clonotype has just a few counts. J is TRBJ2-2 and V is TRBV13; D may match TRBD1 or TRBD2 (6 bases each). Germline V gene data show CDR1 as PRHDT and CDR2 as FYEKMQ (reference sequence). V lost 4 bases and J lost 4, with 16 bases in between. CDR3 length equals 16 residues. CDR3 coding DNA: TGTGCCAGCAGCTGGGCTGGGGGGCATCGCACCGGGGAGCTGTTTTTT. It encodes CASSWAGGHRTGELFF. The complete variable domain, with remaining parts taken from reference TRBV13 and TRBJ2-2, reads AAGVIQSPRHLIKEKRETATLKCYPIPRHDTVYWYQQGPGQDPQFLISFYEKMQSDKGSIPDRFSAQQFSDYHSELNMSSLELGDSALYFCASSWAGGHRTGELFFGEGSRLTVL.

This chain uses TRBV7-8 with TRBJ2-1; D is tentatively TRBD1 or TRBD2 (5 bases each). V lost 4 bases, J lost 10 bases, and 17 bases lay in between. The CDR3 consists of 14 residues. Germline V gene lookup returns CDR1 SGHVS and CDR2 FQNEAQ. The CDR3: CASSSTRGGSEQFF. For the CDR3, the DNA is TGTGCCAGCAGCTCAACCCGTGGGGGTTCGGAGCAGTTCTTC. The entire variable domain, with the rest obtained from reference TRBV7-8 and TRBJ2-1, is as follows: GAGVSQSPRYKVAKRGQDVALRCDPISGHVSLFWYQQALGQGPEFLTYFQNEAQLDKSGLPSDRFFAERPEGSVSTLKIQRTQQEDSAVYLCASSSTRGGSEQFFGPGTRLTVL.

This clonotype came up a few times. This chain links TRBV7-9 with TRBJ2-1, with 7 bases identical to TRBD1. This CDR3 contains 16 residues. Germline CDR1 is SEHNR and CDR2 is FQNEAQ (reference sequence). Germline trimming cut 0 bases from V and 4 bases from J; bases unmatched to any gene: 6. In nucleotides, the CDR3 is TGTGCCAGCAGCTTAGCAACAGGGGCCCATTACAATGAGCAGTTCTTC. It encodes CASSLATGAHYNEQFF.

At least ten counts were recorded for this clonotype. This rearrangement joins TRBV7-3 to TRBJ1-1; 8 nucleotides agree with TRBD1. V lost 3 bases, J lost 1 base, and 4 bases stayed unmatched. The CDR3 is made up of 15 amino acids. Germline assignment: CDR1 SGHTA and CDR2 FQGTGA. The DNA for the CDR3 is TGTGCCAGCAGCTTGACAGGGGAAAAGAACACTGAAGCTTTCTTT. Translating gives CASSLTGEKNTEAFF.

The chain combines TRBV4-1 with TRBJ2-7; weak D call: TRBD2 (7 bases). The CDR3 has 13 residues. V lost 5 bases and J lost 3, with 11 bases in between. Germline CDR1 reads MGHRA; CDR2 reads YSYEKL. CDR3 sequence: CASSWGGNYEQYF. DNA for the CDR3: TGCGCCAGCAGCTGGGGGGGCAACTACGAGCAGTACTTC.

This clonotype came up a few times. The chain uses TRBV19 and TRBJ2-7, with 7 bases fitting TRBD1. Germline V lookup: CDR1 LNHDA, CDR2 SQIVND (reference sequence). With 6 bases clipped from V and 1 base from J, the junction kept 12 bases outside the gene matches. The CDR3 has 16 residues. The CDR3 DNA reads TGTGCCAGTAGCACAGCCGGGACAGCTTCTTCCTACGAGCAGTACTTC. It codes for CASSTAGTASSYEQYF. The whole variable domain, remainder taken from reference TRBV19 and TRBJ2-7, is DGGITQSPKYLFRKEGQNVTLSCEQNLNHDAMYWYRQDPGQGLRLIYYSQIVNDFQKGDIAEGYSVSREKKESFPLTVTSAQKNPTAFYLCASSTAGTASSYEQYFGPGTRLTVT.

This clonotype was detected many times. The chain couples TRBV5-1 to TRBJ2-3; TRBD2 matches 10 bases. V lost 5 bases, J lost 1 base, and 4 bases stayed unmatched. CDR1 is SGHRS, CDR2 YFSETQ, per germline. The CDR3 is made up of 15 amino acids. CDR3 nucleotides: TGCGCCAGCAGTTTTACTAGCGGGGGCACAGATACGCAGTATTTT. It encodes CASSFTSGGTDTQYF.

This clonotype was recorded a few times. The CDR3 sequence is CASSLGLAVTGELFF. CDR3 in DNA: TGCGCCAGCAGCCTGGGACTAGCAGTAACCGGGGAGCTGTTTTTT. V gene TRBV4-1 combines with J gene TRBJ2-2; 9 nucleotides agree with TRBD2. CDR1 and CDR2 (germline): MGHRA, YSYEKL. V was pared by 4 bases and J by 5 bases, with 5 bases of the junction left unmatched. CDR3 length: 15 residues.

The V call is TRBV20-1, the J call TRBJ1-5, with unresolved D. Trimming removed 3 bases from V and 1 base from J, with 7 bases in between. The CDR3 spans 13 residues. The germline CDR1 and CDR2 sequences are DFQATT and SNEGSKA (reference sequence). The CDR3 protein is CSARDGSNQPQHF. In DNA form, the CDR3 reads TGCAGTGCTAGGGACGGGAGCAATCAGCCCCAGCATTTT.

The chain couples TRBV7-8 to TRBJ2-3; D is undetermined. V was shortened by 0 bases and J by 0 bases, with 22 bases between the two germline ends. This CDR3 has 20 residues. The germline gives CDR1 SGHVS, CDR2 FQNEAQ. The CDR3 loop reads CASSLASLTSMPSSTDTQYF. The CDR3 nucleotides read TGTGCCAGCAGCTTAGCGAGCCTCACTTCCATGCCTTCTAGCACAGATACGCAGTATTTT. The full variable domain, in which reference TRBV7-8 and TRBJ2-3 provide the parts outside the CDR3, is GAGVSQSPRYKVAKRGQDVALRCDPISGHVSLFWYQQALGQGPEFLTYFQNEAQLDKSGLPSDRFFAERPEGSVSTLKIQRTQQEDSAVYLCASSLASLTSMPSSTDTQYFGPGTRLTVL.

This clonotype turned up a few times. The chain employs TRBV12-3 or TRBV12-4 and TRBJ2-5; D not certain. V was clipped by 3 bases and J by 3 bases, with 14 bases between them. This CDR3 has 15 amino acids. The CDR3 DNA follows: TGTGCCAGCAGTTTGGAAACATATACCAAAGAGACCCAGTACTTC. Residues: CASSLETYTKETQYF.

In this sample, this clonotype turned up a few times. The chain uses TRBV24-1 and TRBJ2-3, with D perhaps matching TRBD1 or TRBD2 (6 bases each). This CDR3 is 13 amino acids long. V gave up 4 bases and J gave up 8 bases, with 12 bases separating them. The germline CDR1 and CDR2 sequences are KGHDR and SFDVKD. The DNA for the CDR3 is TGTGCCACCAGTGAGTTACAGGGAGGTACGCAGTATTTT. Amino acid sequence: CATSELQGGTQYF.

This clonotype was counted a few times. V is TRBV18 and J is TRBJ2-1; 13 nucleotides align to TRBD2. There are 18 residues in the CDR3. With V trimmed by 6 bases and J by 0 bases, 8 bases remained unmatched. The V gene's germline CDR1 is KGHSH and CDR2 LQKENI. The CDR3 protein is CASSHKGTSGISYNEQFF. In nucleotides, the CDR3 is TGTGCCAGCTCGCACAAGGGGACTAGCGGGATCTCCTACAATGAGCAGTTCTTC. Looking up the rest from reference TRBV18 and TRBJ2-1 gives the full variable domain: NAGVMQNPRHLVRRRGQEARLRCSPMKGHSHVYWYRQLPEEGLKFMVYLQKENIIDESGMPKERFSAEFPKEGPSILRIQQVVRGDSAAYFCASSHKGTSGISYNEQFFGPGTRLTVL.

This chain links TRBV5-1 with TRBJ2-3; D not certain. This CDR3 has 14 residues. Trimming left V 5 bases short and J 2 bases short, with 12 bases between. CDR1 is SGHRS and CDR2 is YFSETQ in the germline V gene. CDR3 region: CASRTAWITDTQYF. The CDR3 DNA reads as TGCGCCAGCAGAACGGCCTGGATCACAGATACGCAGTATTTT.

This sequence joins TRBV7-2 and TRBJ2-5; possibly TRBD2 for D (6 bases). The length of the CDR3 is 15 residues. The V and J ends lost 5 bases and 9 bases respectively, with 22 bases between them. From germline, CDR1 is SGHTA and CDR2 FQGNSA. The DNA of the CDR3 is TGTGCCAGCAGCCCCGCGGGATCCTCCGTAGTGGCCCAGTACTTC. It codes for CASSPAGSSVVAQYF.

The rearrangement uses TRBV19 and TRBJ2-2; D might be TRBD1 (6 bases). V dropped 3 bases and J dropped 6 bases, with 14 bases sitting between them. Germline loops: CDR1 LNHDA, CDR2 SQIVND (reference sequence). The CDR3 length is 15 residues. The DNA for the CDR3 is TGTGCCAGTAGTATCTGGGGGCGTGACGCCGGGGAGCTGTTTTTT. Translation: CASSIWGRDAGELFF.

CDR3 in amino acids: CASSQDRSGGAPDTQYF. The CDR3 DNA is TGCGCCAGCAGCCAAGATCGTAGCGGGGGGGCTCCAGATACGCAGTATTTT. The chain carries TRBV4-1 and TRBJ2-3, with 11 bases identical to TRBD2. From germline, CDR1 is MGHRA and CDR2 YSYEKL. V trimming: 0 bases; J trimming: 4 bases; junction bases outside the gene matches: 6. The CDR3 length is 17 residues.

The chain couples TRBV14 to TRBJ1-3; D might be TRBD1 (6 bases). V was pared by 6 bases and J by 1 base, with 19 bases between. CDR1 SGHDN and CDR2 FVKESK come from the germline V gene. This CDR3 spans 17 amino acids. In nucleotides, the CDR3 is TGTGCCAGCAGATCCTTTACAGGGCTAATATCTGGAAACACCATATATTTT. It is translated as CASRSFTGLISGNTIYF. The full variable domain, completed using reference TRBV14 and TRBJ1-3, is EAGVTQFPSHSVIEKGQTVTLRCDPISGHDNLYWYRRVMGKEIKFLLHFVKESKQDESGMPNNRFLAERTGGTYSTLKVQPAELEDSGVYFCASRSFTGLISGNTIYFGEGSWLTVV.